This T cell receptor beta chain was sequenced for a study of blood T cell repertoires in COVID-19. Across the study: COVID-19 samples, acute and convalescent, were from the United States, Italy and Spain. PBMCs, B-cell-depleted T cells, or T cells provided the cDNA or gDNA that made up the material.

The CDR3 totals 17 residues. CDR1 is SGHAT, CDR2 FQNNGV, per germline. The V segment lost 5 bases and the J segment 0 bases; nucleotides outside the gene matches: 8. Source study methods: Reference gene primer amplification yielded estimated nucleated cell counts. The assay was immunoSEQ multiplex PCR, and TCRdb's table has in-frame clones only and misses some. V, J and clone size are those of that table, while D and trimming were read from the DNA. The top ten clones hold almost 3% of a sample with about 340,000 clones, around four fifths of them seen once. This rearrangement joins TRBV11-2 to TRBJ2-1, with 9 positions matching TRBD1. The sequence came from a man under 40 with active or convalescent COVID-19. Sequenced material: peripheral blood. CDR3 DNA: TGTGCCAGCAGCAGGAATCCGGGACAGGGCTCCTACAATGAGCAGTTCTTC. Amino acids: CASSRNPGQGSYNEQFF.